Below, 21 T cell receptor beta chains from the same sample are listed, as sequenced in a study of T-cell reconstitution after alpha-beta-depleted transplantation in children. Researchers prepared the TCRbeta library using unique molecular identifiers, the study reports. Via MiXCR, TCRdb re-called the PCR reads, giving one row per CDR3 protein. The table includes fewer than 550,000 distinct CDR3 sequences, about an eighth detected once. This specimen was PBMCs, mostly from graft donor cells, taken 180 days after TCRalphabeta/CD19-depleted stem cell transplant. Receptors originate from a female patient aged 2-10 years who had a stem cell transplant for aplastic anemia, so the T cells may come from the graft donor.

This clonotype was observed a handful of times. CDR3 in DNA: TGTGCTAGTGGTTTGCGACAGGGGGCTAGGGAGACCCAGTACTTC. The encoded protein is CASGLRQGARETQYF. The gene calls are TRBV12-5 and TRBJ2-5; TRBD1 aligns across 10 bases. Germline V CDR1 and CDR2: LGHNT, FRNRAP. V lost 2 bases to trimming and J lost 5 bases; unmatched junction nucleotides: 5. CDR3 size: 15 residues.

In this sample, this clonotype turned up a few times. This sequence joins TRBV24-1 and TRBJ2-1; 13 nucleotides match TRBD2. The germline CDR1 and CDR2 sequences are KGHDR and SFDVKD. V shed 1 base and J 2 bases; nucleotides not matched to a gene: 7. This CDR3 is 19 amino acids long. CDR3 residues: CATSDFYATSGRAYNEQFF. CDR3 nucleotide sequence: TGTGCCACCAGTGATTTCTACGCCACTAGCGGGAGGGCCTACAATGAGCAGTTCTTC.

The chain is built from TRBV30 and TRBJ2-5; D possibly corresponds to TRBD2 (5 bases). Trimming removed 0 bases at V and 2 bases at J, with 16 bases between. Germline CDR1 and CDR2: GTSNPN and SVGIG (reference sequence). This CDR3 has 16 amino acids. The CDR3 DNA sequence: TGTGCCTGGAGTGTAAGGCTAGCTCGGAGGCAAGAGACCCAGTACTTC. Protein: CAWSVRLARRQETQYF.

In its sample, this clonotype was seen a few times. The V and J genes are TRBV5-1 and TRBJ2-1; D not resolved. Between the trimmed V and J ends, which lost 3 bases and 3 bases, there was a span of 16 bases. This CDR3 contains 16 residues. Germline V gene sequence: CDR1 SGHRS, CDR2 YFSETQ. The CDR3 here is CASSSLGPRDYNEQFF. The CDR3 DNA reads as TGCGCCAGCAGCTCTTTAGGACCACGCGACTACAATGAGCAGTTCTTC.

The gene calls are TRBV28 and TRBJ2-3; TRBD1 is a possible D gene (5 bases). Germline V gene sequence: CDR1 MDHEN, CDR2 SYDVKM. The germline V and J ends were trimmed by 5 bases and 4 bases, with 16 bases remaining between them. This CDR3 is built from 15 residues. The CDR3 spells CASSPQGVWADTQYF. The DNA for the CDR3 is TGTGCCAGCAGTCCCCAGGGTGTGTGGGCAGATACGCAGTATTTT. Using reference TRBV28 and TRBJ2-3 for the parts outside the CDR3, the full variable domain is DVKVTQSSRYLVKRTGEKVFLECVQDMDHENMFWYRQDPGLGLRLIYFSYDVKMKEKGDIPEGYSVSREKKERFSLILESASTNQTSMYLCASSPQGVWADTQYFGPGTRLTVL.

This clonotype came up a few times. The gene calls are TRBV12-3 or TRBV12-4 and TRBJ2-7; 7 positions match TRBD1. With 5 bases clipped from V and 2 bases from J, the junction kept 3 bases outside the gene matches. This CDR3 is 13 amino acids long. Written as DNA, the CDR3 is TGTGCCAGCAGTAGGACAGGCGCCTACGAGCAGTACGTC. Its protein is CASSRTGAYEQYV.

This clonotype was detected a few times. V and J are TRBV7-2 and TRBJ2-7; TRBD1 or TRBD2 may be the D gene (5 bases each). The CDR3 totals 13 residues. V dropped 4 bases and J dropped 2 bases, with 9 bases sitting between them. From germline, CDR1 is SGHTA and CDR2 FQGNSA. CDR3 nucleotides: TGTGCCAGCAGCTCACGGGGCACCTACGAGCAGTACTTC. Translation gives CASSSRGTYEQYF. Based on the CDR3 plus reference TRBV7-2 and TRBJ2-7, the full variable domain is GAGVSQSPSNKVTEKGKDVELRCDPISGHTALYWYRQSLGQGLEFLIYFQGNSAPDKSGLPSDRFSAERTGGSVSTLTIQRTQQEDSAVYLCASSSRGTYEQYFGPGTRLTVT.

The table lists this clonotype with a few counts. The rearrangement uses TRBV15 and TRBJ2-2, with 9 bases lining up with TRBD1. Germline V gives CDR1 LNHNV, CDR2 YYDKDF (reference sequence). J gave up 2 bases and V 7 bases, and 14 bases lay outside the gene matches. The CDR3 is 18 amino acids. DNA for the CDR3: TGTGCCACCACCCAGCGGGGACAGGGTCGACTCAACACCGGGGAGCTGTTTTTT. Translation: CATTQRGQGRLNTGELFF.

The chain employs TRBV10-3 and TRBJ1-5, with 7 bases matching TRBD1. The CDR3 has 17 residues. Germline-derived CDR1 and CDR2 are ENHRY and SYGVKD. Germline trimming cut 2 bases from V and 5 bases from J; bases unmatched to any gene: 12. The CDR3 region is CAISETDRRGRDQPQHF. The CDR3 DNA is TGTGCCATCAGTGAGACGGACAGGCGAGGTCGGGATCAGCCCCAGCATTTT.

This clonotype was recorded a few times. The chain recombines TRBV10-3 with TRBJ2-7; no clear D. This CDR3 spans 13 amino acids. The germline V gene has CDR1 ENHRY and CDR2 SYGVKD. Between the trimmed V and J ends, which lost 0 bases and 3 bases, there was a span of 6 bases. DNA for the CDR3: TGTGCCATCAGTGAGTCTCTGAACTACGAGCAGTACGTC. Its translation: CAISESLNYEQYV.

The chain employs TRBV29-1 and TRBJ2-1; 7 nucleotides align to TRBD2. Germline lookup yields CDR1 SQVTM and CDR2 ANQGSEA. Trimming at V came to 2 bases and at J to 2 bases, leaving 6 bases not matched to a gene. This CDR3 has 15 amino acids. CDR3 region: CSVETAGRPYNEQFF. The CDR3 region has the DNA TGCAGCGTTGAAACAGCGGGAAGGCCCTACAATGAGCAGTTCTTC.

This clonotype was observed a handful of times. The V and J genes are TRBV6-5 and TRBJ1-4; D possibly corresponds to TRBD1 (6 bases). The CDR3 is made up of 17 amino acids. Trimming left V 0 bases short and J 2 bases short, with 13 bases between. The germline V gene encodes CDR1 MNHEY and CDR2 SVGAGI. As DNA, the CDR3 is TGTGCCAGCAGTTACTCGAGGGGGGCTGGTACTAATGAAAAACTGTTTTTT. It translates to CASSYSRGAGTNEKLFF.

The chain is built from TRBV7-9 and TRBJ1-1; D unclear. The length of the CDR3 is 16 residues. Trimming shortened V by 7 bases and J by 0 bases, and 18 bases separated the two germline ends. Germline V gene lookup returns CDR1 SEHNR and CDR2 FQNEAQ (reference sequence). The CDR3 nucleotides read TGTGCCAGCAATTTTAAGGTAGGACTCATGAACACTGAAGCTTTCTTT. This translates into CASNFKVGLMNTEAFF.

The V and J genes are TRBV6-5 and TRBJ1-5; D is perhaps TRBD1 (5 bases). V lost 2 bases, J lost 8 bases, and 10 bases lay in between. Germline V gene lookup returns CDR1 MNHEY and CDR2 SVGAGI. This CDR3 comprises 13 residues. The CDR3 protein is CASSYLGGKPQHF. The CDR3 DNA is TGTGCCAGCAGTTACCTGGGGGGGAAGCCCCAGCATTTT.

V gene TRBV2 combines with J gene TRBJ2-1; 8 bases match TRBD2. The CDR3 length is 14 residues. The V segment lost 6 bases and the J segment 7 bases; nucleotides outside the gene matches: 8. The germline gives CDR1 SNHLY, CDR2 FYNNEI. This chain's CDR3 is CASRSGSNWNEQFF. In DNA form, the CDR3 reads TGTGCCAGCAGGAGCGGGAGTAATTGGAATGAGCAGTTCTTC.

This clonotype was seen once. The final CDR3 position lacks the conserved phenylalanine or tryptophan, pointing to a likely read error. The chain couples TRBV25-1 to TRBJ2-3, with a tentative D call TRBD2 (6 bases). The germline CDR1 and CDR2 sequences are MGHDK and SYGVNS. The CDR3 covers 15 residues. V lost 1 base and J 2 bases, leaving 10 bases between the germline ends. Here the CDR3 reads CASSELRGATDTQYL. DNA of the CDR3: TGTGCCAGCAGTGAATTGCGCGGGGCCACAGATACGCAGTATTTG.

The rearrangement joins TRBV6-1 to TRBJ2-1; D perhaps matches TRBD1 (5 bases). Germline loops: CDR1 MNHNS, CDR2 SASEGT. V dropped 4 bases and J dropped 5 bases, with 12 bases sitting between them. The CDR3 contains 14 residues. The CDR3 sequence is CASSARVPNNEQFF. CDR3 nucleotide sequence: TGTGCCAGCAGTGCCAGGGTCCCGAACAATGAGCAGTTCTTC.

About this clonotype itself: Because the CDR3's place on the DNA is in doubt, the DNA is left out and the CDR3 is given as listed by TCRdb. This chain joins TRBV30 and TRBJ2-1; the listed D gene, TRBD1, was not tested against the DNA. Germline-derived CDR1 and CDR2 are GTSNPN and SVGIG (reference sequence). A total of 10 residues make up the CDR3, ends included. The CDR3: CAWARGTYLF.

To note about this clonotype: One end of the junction fails to match germline, which may point to a read error. The CDR3 here is CGSSFSRTSYNEQFF. The CDR3, as DNA: TGTGGCAGCAGCTTTTCGCGGACTAGCTACAATGAGCAGTTCTTC. The rearrangement links TRBV7-2 to TRBJ2-1, with 7 bases aligning to TRBD2. Germline lookup yields CDR1 SGHTA and CDR2 FQGNSA. The CDR3 covers 15 residues.

This clonotype was observed a handful of times. V is TRBV7-8 and J is TRBJ2-7; 10 nucleotides line up with TRBD1. V lost 4 bases to trimming and J lost 4 bases; unmatched junction nucleotides: 7. Germline V gene data show CDR1 as SGHVS and CDR2 as FQNEAQ. The CDR3 contains 15 residues. Here the CDR3 DNA reads TGTGCCAGCAGCTCGTTGGGACAGGGGTATTACGAGCAGTACTTC. This translates into CASSSLGQGYYEQYF.

The sample holds a few counts of this clonotype. The chain combines TRBV3-1 with TRBJ2-7; the D gene is possibly TRBD1 (5 bases). The CDR3 covers 13 residues. Trimming cost V 3 bases and J 1 base, with 7 bases left between them. CDR1 and CDR2 from the germline V gene are LGHDT and YNNKEL (reference sequence). As DNA, the CDR3 is TGTGCCAGCAGCCACCGACAGTCCTACGAGCAGTACTTC. This sequence encodes CASSHRQSYEQYF.